This T cell receptor beta chain was captured by sequencing in a study of glioma-infiltrating T cells after dendritic cell vaccination. In its sample, this clone was seen a few times. The target antigen is unknown. Whole-study results and caveats: Complete blood and tumor specimen sets were limited to few patients.

Using immunoSEQ multiplex PCR, the repertoire was profiled, and TCRdb retains in-frame clones only, with some absent. This sample has fewer than 85,000 clones; about 86% occur once, and the top ten carry approximately 7.9%. CDR1 and CDR2 (germline): SNHLY, FYNNEI. The CDR3 spans 13 residues. V lost 5 bases, J lost 14 bases, and 10 bases stayed unmatched. Source: blood, taken before dendritic cell vaccination. This receptor was obtained from a human donor with glioblastoma. The chain carries TRBV2 and TRBJ2-1, with TRBD1 matching over 9 bases. CDR3 protein: CASSTEDRGVEFF. The CDR3 region has the DNA TGTGCCAGCAGTACTGAGGACAGGGGAGTGGAGTTCTTC.